Listed below are T cell receptor beta chains from one sample, sequenced in a study of blood T cells in healthy people across ages. TCRdb called the 5' RACE reads again in MiXCR, with one record for every CDR3 protein. The sample has roughly 1.7 million distinct CDR3 sequences; 30% to 35% are singletons. The sample taken for sequencing was blood. These receptors all come from a woman aged 25 to 39 in good health. The CDR3 runs from the conserved cysteine through the conserved F or W. The D gene is left open where the match is weak. The size entry is marked missing in some rows and otherwise reads once, few, many or a size class.

d_gene	v_gene	j_gene	abundance	CDR3nt	CDR3aa
.	TRBV7-3	TRBJ2-7	.	TGTGCCAGCAGCCAACTCGGGGGGCTCGACGAGCAGTACTTC	CASSQLGGLDEQYF
.	TRBV10-3	TRBJ1-6	.	TGTGCCATCAGTTCGGACTTGGGCAATTCACCCCTCCACTTT	CAISSDLGNSPLHF
TRBD2	TRBV11-3	TRBJ2-5	many	TGTGCCAGCAGCTTAGGCTCCCTGGCGGGGGTAGAGACCCAGTACTTC	CASSLGSLAGVETQYF
.	TRBV4-1	TRBJ1-5	many	TGCGCCAGCAGCCAAGGTGGCAGAAATCAGCCCCAGCATTTT	CASSQGGRNQPQHF
.	TRBV10-3	TRBJ2-5	many	TGTGCCATCAGTGAGGCCCGAGAGACCCAGTACTTC	CAISEARETQYF
TRBD1	TRBV20-1	TRBJ2-6	many	TGCAGTGCTAGGGAGGGACAGGGGTACTCTGGGGCCAACGTCCTGACTTTC	CSAREGQGYSGANVLTF
.	TRBV7-9	TRBJ2-3	few	TGTGCCAGCAGCCCCAGAGATTATGAGGCGACAGATACGCAGTATTTT	CASSPRDYEATDTQYF
.	TRBV5-1	TRBJ2-5	.	TGCGCCAGCAGCTTGATACCGACCCTCTGGGAGACCCAGTACTTC	CASSLIPTLWETQYF
.	TRBV2	TRBJ2-7	few	TGTGCCAGCACCAGGCCCCTTGTACAGTACGAGCAGTACTTC	CASTRPLVQYEQYF
.	TRBV20-1	TRBJ2-7	.	TGCAGTGCCCCGTACGAACCATACGAGCAGTACTTC	CSAPYEPYEQYF
TRBD1	TRBV10-1	TRBJ2-7	few	TGCGCCAGCAGTATCCGCAGGGGGCTATCGAACGAGCAGTACTTC	CASSIRRGLSNEQYF
.	TRBV4-1	TRBJ2-5	few	TGCGCCAGCAGCCTTCTTAGCGGAGGGGGCCACGAGACCCAGTACTTC	CASSLLSGGGHETQYF
TRBD2	TRBV5-1	TRBJ2-3	few	TGCGCCAGCAGCGCCGAGGGCGCGGGAGCGCGCACAGATACGCAGTATTTT	CASSAEGAGARTDTQYF
.	TRBV20-1	TRBJ1-5	many	TGCAGTGCTAGAGCGGGAATCAGCAATCAGCCCCAGCATTTT	CSARAGISNQPQHF
.	TRBV7-9	TRBJ2-5	.	TGTGCCAGCAGCTTCAGGGGCGGAAAACCCCAGGAGACCCAGTACTTC	CASSFRGGKPQETQYF
.	TRBV2	TRBJ2-5	few	TGTGCCAGCAGGCTTATCGTGGGGGCGGGGAAGACCCAGTACTTC	CASRLIVGAGKTQYF
TRBD1	TRBV6-7	TRBJ2-7	few	TGTGCCAGCAGTTACTCGAGGCCCCCACAGGGGCACTCGCCCTACGAGCAGTACTTC	CASSYSRPPQGHSPYEQYF
TRBD1	TRBV11-2	TRBJ2-5	.	TGTGCCAGCAGTTACAGGGGGCTAGAGACCCAGTACTTC	CASSYRGLETQYF
.	TRBV20-1	TRBJ1-1	.	TGCAGTGCAGGACCACATTCGGGGGCTTTCTTT	CSAGPHSGAFF
TRBD2	TRBV5-1	TRBJ2-3	few	TGCGCCAGCAGCTTAAGAAGCGGGGGGGCTAATACGCAGTATTTT	CASSLRSGGANTQYF
TRBD1	TRBV20-1	TRBJ2-7	.	TGCAGTGCTAGAGATCTAACAGGGGGCTCCACCTACGAGCAGTACTTC	CSARDLTGGSTYEQYF
TRBD1	TRBV5-1	TRBJ1-6	.	TGCGCCAGCAGCTTGGAAAGTGACAGGGGCCACACCCTCCACTTT	CASSLESDRGHTLHF
.	TRBV11-2	TRBJ2-3	.	TGTGCCAGCAGCTTCCGGGGGCGACTCACAGATACGCAGTATTTT	CASSFRGRLTDTQYF
.	TRBV6-2/TRBV6-3	TRBJ1-5	.	TGTGCCAGCACAATGGGACAATCCTATCAGCCCCAGCATTTT	CASTMGQSYQPQHF
.	TRBV18	TRBJ2-2	.	TGTGCCAGCTCACTGACATTTGGGCAATCAACCGGGGAGCTGTTTTTT	CASSLTFGQSTGELFF
TRBD2	TRBV10-3	TRBJ2-7	.	TGTGCCACAGAAATAGCGGGGGGGGGCGAGCAGTACTTC	CATEIAGGGEQYF
.	TRBV30	TRBJ2-7	.	TGTGCCTGGAGCGAGGGGGAGAAGGAATACGAGCAGTACTTC	CAWSEGEKEYEQYF
.	TRBV5-1	TRBJ2-7	.	TGCGCCAGCAGCCCCGGAACGGCAGCCAACGAGCAGTACTTC	CASSPGTAANEQYF
TRBD2	TRBV29-1	TRBJ2-1	many	TGCAGCGTTGAAGGATGGCGGCTAGCGGGGGGCGGGCAGTTCTTC	CSVEGWRLAGGGQFF
TRBD1	TRBV5-6	TRBJ1-1	once	TGTGCCAGCAGCTTTTATTGGCAACAGGGGGATCCTATGAACACTGAAGCTTTCTTT	CASSFYWQQGDPMNTEAFF
.	TRBV6-4	TRBJ1-5	.	TGTGCCAGCAGTGATCAAGTGGGGGCTCAGCCCCAGCATTTT	CASSDQVGAQPQHF
.	TRBV7-2	TRBJ2-5	few	TGTGCCAGCAGCTTAGTCCGTCAAGGGGAGCAGTACTTC	CASSLVRQGEQYF
TRBD2	TRBV20-1	TRBJ2-3	.	TGCAGTGCCCCCCCCCGGGGGAGGGCAGATACGCAGTATTTT	CSAPPRGRADTQYF
TRBD1	TRBV29-1	TRBJ1-6	.	TGCAGCGTACGTGACAGGGTGAATTCACCCCTCCACTTT	CSVRDRVNSPLHF
.	TRBV6-5	TRBJ2-1	.	TGTGCCAGCAGTTACGGACAGTATCCGATCTCCTACAATGAGCAGTTCTTC	CASSYGQYPISYNEQFF
.	TRBV6-1	TRBJ1-2	.	TGTGCCAGCAGTGCGGGGGACAACAGGGCGTGGGGCTATGGCTACACCTTC	CASSAGDNRAWGYGYTF
.	TRBV7-9	TRBJ1-5	few	TGTGCCAGCAGCGCCGGGGTTGGCAATCAGCCCCAGCATTTT	CASSAGVGNQPQHF
.	TRBV12-3/TRBV12-4	TRBJ1-4	few	TGTGCCAGCAGTTTAATTGCTACGGGTAATGAAAAACTGTTTTTT	CASSLIATGNEKLFF
.	TRBV20-1	TRBJ1-1	.	TGCAGTGCTAGAGGCGCTAGGGGTGGCACTGAAGCTTTCTTT	CSARGARGGTEAFF
.	TRBV12-3/TRBV12-4	TRBJ1-2	few	TGTGCCAGCAGACCTCAGGGCGCCCAAGGCTACACCTTC	CASRPQGAQGYTF
TRBD1	TRBV7-2	TRBJ2-1	few	TGTGCCAGCAGCCATGGGACAGGGGGCTGGGGTGAGCAGTTCTTC	CASSHGTGGWGEQFF
.	TRBV20-1	TRBJ1-5	.	TGCAGTGCTAGAGATCTCAGTAGTATTAGCAATCAGCCCCAGCATTTT	CSARDLSSISNQPQHF
TRBD1	TRBV19	TRBJ2-5	.	TGTGCCAGTAGCCAGACAGGGTCCGAGACCCAGTACTTC	CASSQTGSETQYF
TRBD2	TRBV5-1	TRBJ2-5	.	TGCGCCAACAGCTTGGCTAGCGGGGGGGCCGAGACCCAGTACTTC	CANSLASGGAETQYF
.	TRBV29-1	TRBJ2-1	many	TGCAGCATCTCGAGGGGTGGCAATGAGCAGTTCTTC	CSISRGGNEQFF